The 14 T cell receptor beta chains listed next were all sequenced from one sample in a study of cytomegalovirus exposure and HLA in healthy donors. Primers for the PCR totalled 60 Vbeta and 13 Jbeta. Here immunoSEQ multiplex PCR was the method, and the copy in TCRdb shows in-frame clones only, minus some. The profile shows some 160,000 clones, 77% of them singletons. Sequenced input: PBMCs. The receptors come from a woman in her 30s in good health and CMV-seronegative.

The chain combines TRBV19 with TRBJ2-7; the match to TRBD2 covers 12 bases. The V gene's germline CDR1 is LNHDA and CDR2 SQIVND (reference sequence). Trimming cost V 1 base and J 2 bases; bases outside gene matches: 0. There are 15 residues in the CDR3. The CDR3 spells CASSIGLAGAYEQYF. For the CDR3, the DNA is TGTGCCAGTAGTATAGGACTAGCGGGGGCCTACGAGCAGTACTTC.

The rearrangement links TRBV5-6 to TRBJ2-7, with 8 bases lining up with TRBD1. The V gene's germline CDR1 is SGHDT and CDR2 YYEEEE. V dropped 4 bases and J dropped 2; count of bases not matched to a gene: 5. This CDR3 is built from 14 residues. The CDR3 region has the DNA TGTGCCAGCAGCCAGACAGGGGCGGCCTACGAGCAGTACTTC. Translation: CASSQTGAAYEQYF.

This chain connects TRBV7-3 to TRBJ1-2; 12 bases line up with TRBD1. This CDR3 contains 14 residues. The V gene end was trimmed by 5 bases and the J gene end by 6 bases; junction bases not matched to a gene: 4. Germline-derived CDR1 and CDR2 are SGHTA and FQGTGA. The CDR3 sequence is CASSPGTGGNGYTF. The CDR3 DNA follows: TGTGCCAGCAGCCCAGGGACAGGGGGCAATGGCTACACCTTC.

The rearrangement uses TRBV7-9 and TRBJ2-7; 8 positions match TRBD2. The CDR3 has 14 residues. The V gene's germline CDR1 is SEHNR and CDR2 FQNEAQ (reference sequence). V was clipped by 7 bases and J by 1 base; unmatched bases: 6. The CDR3 DNA is TGTGCCAGCACCCCGGCGGGAGGTTCCTACGAGCAGTACTTC. Its protein product is CASTPAGGSYEQYF.

The chain combines TRBV27 with TRBJ1-1, with D possibly matching TRBD1 (6 bases). This CDR3 region has 14 residues. The germline CDR1 and CDR2 sequences are MNHEY and SMNVEV (reference sequence). V was pared by 4 bases and J by 6 bases, with 15 bases between. CDR3 residues: CASSYRQVLPEAFF. The CDR3 DNA reads as TGTGCCAGCAGTTACCGACAGGTCTTACCTGAAGCTTTCTTT.

The chain combines TRBV5-1 with TRBJ2-7; D gene ambiguous. The CDR3 consists of 13 residues. Germline V CDR1 and CDR2: SGHRS, YFSETQ. Trimming left V 4 bases short and J 0 bases short, with 8 bases between. In nucleotides, the CDR3 is TGCGCCAGCAGCCCCGAGAGCTCCTACGAGCAGTACTTC. Translation gives CASSPESSYEQYF.

The count of this clone is one. The chain joins TRBV28 to TRBJ2-3, with TRBD1 matching 8 bases. The CDR3 sequence is 16 residues long. The trim removed 5 bases at V and 2 bases at J, leaving 9 bases unmatched. Per germline, CDR1 MDHEN and CDR2 SYDVKM. The CDR3 DNA reads TGTGCCAGCAGTCCTCCAGGGGGCCTCAACACAGATACGCAGTATTTT. Its protein product is CASSPPGGLNTDTQYF.

This clone was seen a few times. The CDR3 loop is CASPVGGSEKDEQYF. The CDR3, as DNA: TGTGCCAGTCCCGTAGGGGGCTCCGAAAAGGACGAGCAGTACTTC. The chain employs TRBV19 and TRBJ2-7, with TRBD1 matching over 7 bases. The CDR3 loop spans 15 amino acids. The ends lost 8 bases at V and 5 bases at J; junction bases unmatched: 15. Germline V gene lookup returns CDR1 LNHDA and CDR2 SQIVND (reference sequence).

The chain couples TRBV27 to TRBJ1-2; 7 bases agree with TRBD1. The ends lost 5 bases at V and 8 bases at J; junction bases unmatched: 11. The CDR3 extends over 14 amino acids. Germline V gives CDR1 MNHEY, CDR2 SMNVEV (reference sequence). The chain's CDR3 is CASSQNRDRVGYTF. For the CDR3, the DNA is TGTGCCAGCAGTCAAAACCGTGACAGGGTCGGCTACACCTTC.

The chain combines TRBV7-6 with TRBJ1-1; D is possibly TRBD1 (6 bases). CDR3 length: 17 amino acids. The V gene's germline CDR1 is SGHVS and CDR2 FNYEAQ. Trimming left V 0 bases short and J 4 bases short, with 18 bases between. CDR3 region: CASSLAPTGGGGTEAFF. CDR3 DNA: TGTGCCAGCAGCTTAGCCCCGACAGGTGGGGGGGGCACTGAAGCTTTCTTT.

The rearrangement links TRBV4-2 to TRBJ1-2; 10 bases fit TRBD1. CDR3 length: 16 residues. J lost 5 bases, V lost 1 base, and 7 bases had no gene match. CDR1 is LGHNA and CDR2 is YNFKEQ in the germline V gene. CDR3 protein: CASSQGPTGGGYGYTF. The CDR3 DNA sequence: TGTGCCAGCAGCCAAGGCCCGACAGGGGGCGGTTATGGCTACACCTTC.

This chain connects TRBV9 to TRBJ1-1; TRBD1 is a possible D gene (6 bases). The CDR3 is made up of 14 amino acids. Germline values: CDR1 SGDLS, CDR2 YYNGEE. V gave up 4 bases and J gave up 1 base, with 11 bases separating them. The CDR3 DNA reads as TGTGCCAGCAGCACAGGACAGCGGAACACTGAAGCTTTCTTT. As protein: CASSTGQRNTEAFF.

In its sample, this clone was seen a few times. The chain is built from TRBV5-1 and TRBJ2-6; the D is unclear. Trimming removed 2 bases from V and 0 bases from J, with 6 bases in between. Germline CDR1 and CDR2: SGHRS and YFSETQ. The CDR3 has 15 residues. The CDR3 protein is CASSLSLSGANVLTF. The CDR3 DNA sequence: TGCGCCAGCAGCTTATCCCTCTCTGGGGCCAACGTCCTGACTTTC.

The V gene is TRBV19, the J gene TRBJ1-3, with D perhaps TRBD1 (5 bases). The germline V and J ends were trimmed by 3 bases and 0 bases, with 12 bases remaining between them. Germline lookup yields CDR1 LNHDA and CDR2 SQIVND (reference sequence). This CDR3 is built from 16 residues. CDR3 sequence: CASSIGRQISGNTIYF. The CDR3 coding sequence is TGTGCCAGTAGTATCGGGAGACAGATCTCTGGAAACACCATATATTTT.